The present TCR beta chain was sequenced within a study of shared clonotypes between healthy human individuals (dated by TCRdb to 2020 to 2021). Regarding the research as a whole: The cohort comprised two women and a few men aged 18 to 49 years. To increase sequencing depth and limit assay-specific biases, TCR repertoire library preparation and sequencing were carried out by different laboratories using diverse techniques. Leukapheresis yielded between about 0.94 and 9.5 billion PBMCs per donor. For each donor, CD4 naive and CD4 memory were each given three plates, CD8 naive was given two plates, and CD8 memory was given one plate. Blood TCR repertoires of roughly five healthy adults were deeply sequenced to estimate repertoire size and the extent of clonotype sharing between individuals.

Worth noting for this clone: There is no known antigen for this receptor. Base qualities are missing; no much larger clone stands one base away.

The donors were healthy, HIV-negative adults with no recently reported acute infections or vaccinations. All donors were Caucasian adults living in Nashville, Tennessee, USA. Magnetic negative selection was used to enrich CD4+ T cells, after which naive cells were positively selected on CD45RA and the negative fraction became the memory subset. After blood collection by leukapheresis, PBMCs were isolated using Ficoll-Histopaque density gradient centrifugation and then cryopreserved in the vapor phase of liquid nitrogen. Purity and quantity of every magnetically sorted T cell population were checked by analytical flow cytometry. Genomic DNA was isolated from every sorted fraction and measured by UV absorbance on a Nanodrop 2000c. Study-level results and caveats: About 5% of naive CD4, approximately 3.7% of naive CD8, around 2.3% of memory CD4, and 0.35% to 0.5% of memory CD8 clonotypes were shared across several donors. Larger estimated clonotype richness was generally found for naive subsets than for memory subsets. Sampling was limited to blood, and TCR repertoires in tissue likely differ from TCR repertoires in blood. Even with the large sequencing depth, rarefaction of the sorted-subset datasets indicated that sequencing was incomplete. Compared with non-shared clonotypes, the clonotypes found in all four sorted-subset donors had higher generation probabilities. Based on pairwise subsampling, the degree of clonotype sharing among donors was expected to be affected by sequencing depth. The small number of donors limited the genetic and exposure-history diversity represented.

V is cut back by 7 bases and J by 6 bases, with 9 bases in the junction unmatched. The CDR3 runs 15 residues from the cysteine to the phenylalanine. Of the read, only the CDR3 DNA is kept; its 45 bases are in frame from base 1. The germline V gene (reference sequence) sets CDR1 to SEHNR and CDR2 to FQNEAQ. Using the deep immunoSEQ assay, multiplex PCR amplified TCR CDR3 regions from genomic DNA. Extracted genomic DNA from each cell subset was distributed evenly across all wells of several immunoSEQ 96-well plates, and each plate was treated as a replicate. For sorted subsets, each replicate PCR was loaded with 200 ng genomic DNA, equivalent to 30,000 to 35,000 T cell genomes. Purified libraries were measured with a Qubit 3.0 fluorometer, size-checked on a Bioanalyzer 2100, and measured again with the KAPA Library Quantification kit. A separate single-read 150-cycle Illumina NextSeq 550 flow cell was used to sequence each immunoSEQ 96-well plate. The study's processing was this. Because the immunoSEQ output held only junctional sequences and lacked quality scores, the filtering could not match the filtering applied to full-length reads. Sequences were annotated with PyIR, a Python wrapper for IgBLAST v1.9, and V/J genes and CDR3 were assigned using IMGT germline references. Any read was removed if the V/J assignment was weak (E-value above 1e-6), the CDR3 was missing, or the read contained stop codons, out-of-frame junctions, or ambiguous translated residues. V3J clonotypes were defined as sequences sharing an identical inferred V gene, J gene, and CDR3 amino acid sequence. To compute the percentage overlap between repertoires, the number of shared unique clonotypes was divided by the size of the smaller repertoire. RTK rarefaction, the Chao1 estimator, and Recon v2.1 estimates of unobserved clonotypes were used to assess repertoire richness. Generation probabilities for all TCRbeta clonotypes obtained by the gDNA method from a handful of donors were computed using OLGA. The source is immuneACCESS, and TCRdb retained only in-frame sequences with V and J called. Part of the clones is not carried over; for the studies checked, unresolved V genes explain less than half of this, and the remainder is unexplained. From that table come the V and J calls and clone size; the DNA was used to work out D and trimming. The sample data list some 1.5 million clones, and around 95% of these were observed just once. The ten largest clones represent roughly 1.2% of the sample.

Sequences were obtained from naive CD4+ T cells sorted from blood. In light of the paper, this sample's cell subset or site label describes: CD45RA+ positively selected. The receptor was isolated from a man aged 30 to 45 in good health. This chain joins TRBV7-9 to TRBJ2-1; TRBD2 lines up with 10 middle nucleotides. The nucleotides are TGTGCCAGCATCCCTAGCGGGAGAACCGGCAATGAGCAGTTCTTC. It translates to CASIPSGRTGNEQFF.